The clone carrying this T cell receptor beta chain turned up a few times. MiXCR was run by TCRdb on the reads, yielding one entry per CDR3 protein. The data show 250,000 to 300,000 distinct CDR3 sequences, with roughly an eighth seen just once and around 9% held by the top ten. V lost 5 bases to trimming and J lost 1 base, with 14 bases between them. This CDR3 is built from 15 residues. CDR1 and CDR2 from the germline V gene are SGHTA and FQGNSA. This record belongs to a study of T cell repertoires in cytomegalovirus infection. The TCR originated in a human donor in good health (CMV status not recorded). Some clones in this sample may be carry-over from other donors' samples. The material sequenced was PBMCs. This chain connects TRBV7-2 to TRBJ1-2, with no clear D. CDR3 coding DNA: TGTGCCAGCAGCGCGGAGGCGGGGATTAACTATGGCTACACCTTC. Translating gives CASSAEAGINYGYTF.